Listed here are 23 T cell receptor beta chains from one sample, sequenced in a study of blood T cell repertoires in COVID-19. Sequenced by immunoSEQ multiplex PCR; TCRdb stores in-frame clones only, minus some. Of 150,000 to 200,000 clones in the sample, over 60% are singletons; the top ten hold 7% to 10%. The sample consisted of peripheral blood. The origin of the receptors is a man aged 60 to 75 with acute or convalescent COVID-19.

The chain employs TRBV3-1 (or the pseudogene TRBV3-2) and TRBJ2-2, with D hard to call. Germline V CDR1 and CDR2: LGHDT, YNNKEL (reference sequence). The CDR3 is 14 amino acids. Trimming shortened V by 3 bases and J by 2 bases, and 7 bases separated the two germline ends. CDR3 sequence: CASSHELNTGELFF. The CDR3 nucleotides are TGTGCCAGCAGCCACGAGTTAAACACCGGGGAGCTGTTTTTT.

The chain joins TRBV2 to TRBJ1-3; TRBD1 is a possible D gene (6 bases). Looked up from germline, CDR1 is SNHLY and CDR2 is FYNNEI. CDR3 size: 13 residues. V lost 2 bases to trimming and J lost 9 bases, with 11 bases between them. CDR3: CASSESGVGTIYF. The CDR3 DNA sequence: TGTGCCAGCAGTGAATCAGGGGTAGGCACCATATATTTT. The complete variable domain, with remaining parts taken from reference TRBV2 and TRBJ1-3, reads EPEVTQTPSHQVTQMGQEVILRCVPISNHLYFYWYRQILGQKVEFLVSFYNNEISEKSEIFDDQFSVERPDGSNFTLKIRSTKLEDSAMYFCASSESGVGTIYFGEGSWLTVV.

V and J are TRBV12-5 and TRBJ1-4; a possible D gene is TRBD1 (5 bases). V was cut by 6 bases and J by 5 bases, with 10 bases left in between. The CDR3 contains 13 residues. Germline assignment: CDR1 LGHNT and CDR2 FRNRAP. CDR3 sequence: CASGDSLNEKLFF. DNA for the CDR3: TGTGCTAGTGGCGACAGCTTAAATGAAAAACTGTTTTTT.

The chain uses TRBV7-2 and TRBJ1-1; D uncertain. Germline V lookup: CDR1 SGHTA, CDR2 FQGNSA. The ends were cut back, 8 bases at V and 5 bases at J, with 21 bases in the middle. The CDR3 runs to 15 residues. The CDR3 here is CASYSIGVGRTEAFF. The CDR3 nucleotides are TGTGCCAGCTACTCGATCGGGGTAGGAAGAACTGAAGCTTTCTTT. The complete variable domain, with remaining parts taken from reference TRBV7-2 and TRBJ1-1, reads GAGVSQSPSNKVTEKGKDVELRCDPISGHTALYWYRQSLGQGLEFLIYFQGNSAPDKSGLPSDRFSAERTGGSVSTLTIQRTQQEDSAVYLCASYSIGVGRTEAFFGQGTRLTVV.

As regards this clone: Its ends do not fully match the called genes, so a read error is possible. This specimen includes other DNA sequences encoding the same CDR3. The chain joins TRBV19 to TRBJ1-5, with D maybe TRBD1 (6 bases). Per the germline V gene, CDR1 is LNHDA and CDR2 is SQIVND (reference sequence). The CDR3 contains 13 residues. The CDR3 spells CASSQQDSQPQHF. The CDR3 bases are TGCGCCAGTAGCCAGCAGGACAGCCAGCCCCAGCATTTT.

The genes are TRBV30 and TRBJ1-3; D remains ambiguous. V shed 5 bases and J shed 3 bases, with 11 bases lying between them. The CDR3 runs to 13 residues. Germline V gene data show CDR1 as GTSNPN and CDR2 as SVGIG (reference sequence). The CDR3, as DNA: TGTGCCTGGCTGAGGCAAAATGGAAACACCATATATTTT. Translated: CAWLRQNGNTIYF.

This clone was seen a few times. The V and J genes are TRBV7-3 and TRBJ2-1; 7 bases are a match to TRBD2. The V segment lost 1 base and the J segment 3 bases; nucleotides outside the gene matches: 3. CDR1 and CDR2 (germline): SGHTA, FQGTGA. The CDR3 totals 15 residues. CDR3 sequence reads: CASSLITGGYNEQFF. Here the CDR3 DNA reads TGTGCCAGCAGCTTAATAACGGGGGGCTACAATGAGCAGTTCTTC.

The chain uses TRBV19 and TRBJ1-5; the D is unclear. Germline values: CDR1 LNHDA, CDR2 SQIVND (reference sequence). The V end was cut by 8 bases, the J end by 0 bases, with 17 bases between. The CDR3 is 16 residues long. The DNA for the CDR3 is TGTGCCAGTGCCCCTCCTAATTCCTATAGCAATCAGCCCCAGCATTTT. This translates into CASAPPNSYSNQPQHF.

The chain carries TRBV12-3 or TRBV12-4 and TRBJ2-5; 8 positions match TRBD1. The junction had 4 bases not matched to a gene; V was cut back by 10 bases and J by 0 bases. This CDR3 has 13 residues. The CDR3 DNA reads TGTGCCACCCAGGGGGCATACCAAGAGACCCAGTACTTC. Amino acids: CATQGAYQETQYF.

The rearrangement uses TRBV19 and TRBJ1-4; 7 bases are a match to TRBD1. Trimming at V came to 0 bases and at J to 0 bases, leaving 10 bases not matched to a gene. This CDR3 has 19 amino acids. From germline, CDR1 is LNHDA and CDR2 SQIVND (reference sequence). CDR3 nucleotides: TGTGCCAGTAGTATAGATCAAACAGGGGCCGAGGCAACTAATGAAAAACTGTTTTTT. This sequence encodes CASSIDQTGAEATNEKLFF.

V usage is TRBV3-1 (or the pseudogene TRBV3-2) and J usage is TRBJ1-1; possible D gene TRBD1, 6 bases. The CDR3 totals 15 residues. The germline CDR1 and CDR2 sequences are LGHDT and YNNKEL (reference sequence). V was pared by 1 base and J by 4 bases, with 13 bases between. In nucleotides, the CDR3 is TGTGCCAGCAGCCAAGCAAGCGGGGGCGGCACTGAAGCTTTCTTT. Encoded protein: CASSQASGGGTEAFF.

A few counts support this clone. This chain links TRBV30 with TRBJ1-2; 7 bases align to TRBD1. The CDR3 contains 15 residues. CDR1 is GTSNPN, CDR2 SVGIG, per germline (reference sequence). Unmatched junction bases numbered 10, after V lost 2 bases and J lost 4 bases. The CDR3 DNA follows: TGTGCCTGGAGTATCGGGGACAGCCCCCTCTATGGCTACACCTTC. The encoded protein is CAWSIGDSPLYGYTF.

The chain uses TRBV10-2 and TRBJ1-2, with a possible D match to TRBD1 (5 bases). Looked up from germline, CDR1 is WSHSY and CDR2 is SAAADI. Trimming removed 8 bases at V and 1 base at J, with 8 bases between. The length of the CDR3 is 12 residues. CDR3 sequence reads: CASWGINYGYTF. For the CDR3, the DNA is TGCGCCAGCTGGGGCATTAACTATGGCTACACCTTC.

The rearrangement joins TRBV6-2 or TRBV6-3 to TRBJ1-2; the D gene is possibly TRBD1 (6 bases). The CDR3 length is 13 residues. The V end was cut by 4 bases, the J end by 5 bases, with 11 bases between. Germline loops: CDR1 MNHEY, CDR2 SVGEGT. CDR3 sequence: CASSFGTTYGYTF. Written as DNA, the CDR3 is TGTGCCAGCAGTTTTGGGACAACTTATGGCTACACCTTC.

The chain couples TRBV7-2 to TRBJ1-6; D might be TRBD1 (5 bases). The CDR3 length is 14 residues. Looked up from germline, CDR1 is SGHTA and CDR2 is FQGNSA. Trimming left V 0 bases short and J 8 bases short, with 8 bases between. For the CDR3, the DNA is TGTGCCAGCAGCTTAGCTCCAGGGTATTCACCCCTCCACTTT. Translated, it gives CASSLAPGYSPLHF. Full variable domain (outside the CDR3, taken from reference TRBV7-2 and TRBJ1-6): GAGVSQSPSNKVTEKGKDVELRCDPISGHTALYWYRQSLGQGLEFLIYFQGNSAPDKSGLPSDRFSAERTGGSVSTLTIQRTQQEDSAVYLCASSLAPGYSPLHFGNGTRLTVT.

V usage is TRBV29-1 and J usage is TRBJ1-5; tentative D call: TRBD1 (5 bases). Looked up from germline, CDR1 is SQVTM and CDR2 is ANQGSEA. V was trimmed by 7 bases and J by 2 bases, leaving 15 bases between them. The CDR3 totals 14 residues. The CDR3 DNA follows: TGCAGCGCGATACCCGGGGGGGGCAATCAGCCCCAGCATTTT. It codes for CSAIPGGGNQPQHF.

This clone turned up a few times. This rearrangement joins TRBV7-9 to TRBJ2-7; 7 nucleotides agree with TRBD2. Germline V gives CDR1 SEHNR, CDR2 FQNEAQ (reference sequence). V lost 5 bases, J lost 2 bases, and 6 bases stayed unmatched. CDR3 length: 14 amino acids. The CDR3 sequence: CASSRGDFPYEQYF. The CDR3 nucleotides are TGTGCCAGCAGCCGGGGGGACTTCCCCTACGAGCAGTACTTC.

The chain recombines TRBV3-1 (or the pseudogene TRBV3-2) with TRBJ2-3, with D possibly matching TRBD2 (6 bases). This CDR3 region has 16 residues. Germline-derived CDR1 and CDR2 are LGHDT and YNNKEL (reference sequence). V lost 5 bases and J 2 bases, leaving 17 bases between the germline ends. The DNA of the CDR3 is TGTGCCAGCAGCTGGGGCCGGGGACTTCACACAGATACGCAGTATTTT. This encodes CASSWGRGLHTDTQYF.

This chain links TRBV24-1 with TRBJ2-3; D is perhaps TRBD1 (5 bases). V was clipped by 0 bases and J by 6 bases, with 12 bases between them. Germline V lookup: CDR1 KGHDR, CDR2 SFDVKD. This CDR3 region has 15 residues. CDR3 bases: TGTGCCACCAGTGATTTGACAGGCCGGGCGGATACGCAGTATTTT. Amino acids: CATSDLTGRADTQYF.

The rearrangement uses TRBV5-8 and TRBJ1-4; the D gene is possibly TRBD1 (6 bases). The germline CDR1 and CDR2 sequences are SGHTS and YDEGEE. V was shortened by 3 bases and J by 8 bases, with 14 bases between the two germline ends. This CDR3 comprises 14 residues. This chain's CDR3 is CASSSPQGREKLFF. CDR3 nucleotides: TGTGCCAGCAGCTCGCCACAGGGAAGAGAAAAACTGTTTTTT. The whole variable domain, remainder taken from reference TRBV5-8 and TRBJ1-4, is EAGVTQSPTHLIKTRGQQATLRCSPISGHTSVYWYQQALGLGLQFLLWYDEGEERNRGNFPPRFSGRQFPNYSSELNVNALELEDSALYLCASSSPQGREKLFFGSGTQLSVL.

The chain uses TRBV7-3 and TRBJ2-3, with TRBD2 identical over 8 bases. CDR1 is SGHTA and CDR2 is FQGTGA in the germline V gene. This CDR3 spans 15 amino acids. V was clipped by 0 bases and J by 2 bases; unmatched bases: 1. For the CDR3, the DNA is TGTGCCAGCAGCTTAACTAGCGGGGCCACAGATACGCAGTATTTT. Encoded protein: CASSLTSGATDTQYF.

The chain recombines TRBV28 with TRBJ1-5; D may be TRBD1 (5 bases). The V end was cut by 1 base, the J end by 4 bases, with 11 bases between. From germline, CDR1 is MDHEN and CDR2 SYDVKM. The CDR3 is 15 amino acids. The CDR3 reads CASSLFSGGNQPQHF. The DNA of the CDR3 is TGTGCCAGCAGTTTATTCTCGGGGGGAAATCAGCCCCAGCATTTT.

The rearrangement joins TRBV11-2 to TRBJ2-5, with TRBD1 as a possible D gene (6 bases). The germline V gene encodes CDR1 SGHAT and CDR2 FQNNGV. Between the trimmed V and J ends, which lost 2 bases and 2 bases, there was a span of 12 bases. The CDR3 contains 15 residues. The DNA for the CDR3 is TGTGCCAGCAGCTTAACACAGGGTCGGCAAGAGACCCAGTACTTC. Amino acid sequence: CASSLTQGRQETQYF.